The 29 T cell receptor beta chains in this list originate from one sample, sequenced in a study of radiation and T cells in renal cell carcinoma. Clones were sequenced by immunoSEQ multiplex PCR, and TCRdb holds only the in-frame ones, with some missing. The sample carries some 26,000 clones, over 75% recorded once. This sample's time point: blood 2 weeks post-SBRT. As for treatment: 15 Gy SBRT to primary tumor, nephrectomy 4 weeks later. Material: blood, obtained from a patient whose treatment included radiotherapy and nephrectomy. Every receptor here comes from a man aged 60 to 75 with renal cell carcinoma.

V is TRBV6-5 and J is TRBJ1-4; D may be TRBD1 (5 bases). Germline V gene lookup returns CDR1 MNHEY and CDR2 SVGAGI. The CDR3 runs 15 residues. Deletions cut 2 bases from V and 5 bases from J, with 12 bases between. DNA of the CDR3: TGTGCCAGCAGTTACGTCGACAGCGGAAATGAAAAACTGTTTTTT. It encodes CASSYVDSGNEKLFF.

There are a few counts of this clone. The gene calls are TRBV5-1 and TRBJ1-3; D perhaps matches TRBD1 (6 bases). Germline values: CDR1 SGHRS, CDR2 YFSETQ. The germline V and J ends were trimmed by 4 bases and 2 bases, with 10 bases remaining between them. This CDR3 has 14 amino acids. CDR3 sequence reads: CASSARDTGNTIYF. The DNA for the CDR3 is TGCGCCAGCAGCGCTCGGGACACTGGAAACACCATATATTTT.

The chain is built from TRBV6-9 and TRBJ1-2; D is possibly TRBD1 (6 bases). CDR1 is MNHGY, CDR2 SVAAGI, per germline. The V gene lost 3 bases and the J gene lost 8 bases, with 13 bases spanning the gap. This CDR3 has 13 amino acids. CDR3 amino acids: CASSYLGGAGYTF. CDR3 DNA: TGTGCCAGCAGTTACTTGGGGGGCGCAGGCTACACCTTC.

The chain employs TRBV19 and TRBJ2-7, with 8 nucleotides matching TRBD1. Germline CDR1 is LNHDA and CDR2 is SQIVND (reference sequence). V dropped 3 bases and J dropped 2; count of bases not matched to a gene: 3. CDR3 length: 14 amino acids. The CDR3 loop reads CASSIAGGPYEQYF. The CDR3 region has the DNA TGTGCCAGTAGTATCGCAGGGGGCCCCTACGAGCAGTACTTC.

The rearrangement links TRBV27 to TRBJ2-1; tentative D call: TRBD2 (5 bases). The germline gives CDR1 MNHEY, CDR2 SMNVEV (reference sequence). The CDR3 has 15 amino acids. V shed 2 bases and J shed 2 bases, with 10 bases lying between them. The CDR3 bases are TGTGCCAGCAGTTTACATCGGGGTACCTACAATGAGCAGTTCTTC. Its translation: CASSLHRGTYNEQFF.

This sequence joins TRBV9 and TRBJ2-7, with a weak D call TRBD2 (6 bases). Trimming pared 4 bases from V and 2 bases from J, leaving 19 bases between. This CDR3 has 16 residues. The germline gives CDR1 SGDLS, CDR2 YYNGEE. The CDR3 bases are TGTGCCAGCAGCCTTAACTTAGCGGAACCTACCTACGAGCAGTACTTC. Its translation is CASSLNLAEPTYEQYF.

This sequence joins TRBV5-1 and TRBJ1-2, with D possibly matching TRBD1 (6 bases). Germline V CDR1 and CDR2: SGHRS, YFSETQ. The CDR3 totals 15 residues. V was pared by 0 bases and J by 6 bases, with 15 bases between. The CDR3 nucleotides read TGCGCCAGCAGCTTGGCTCCAGGGGTGGACGATGGCTACACCTTC. Amino acids: CASSLAPGVDDGYTF.

This chain joins TRBV6-6 and TRBJ2-3; 8 bases line up with TRBD1. Looked up from germline, CDR1 is MNHNY and CDR2 is SVGAGI (reference sequence). V lost 2 bases to trimming and J lost 3 bases; unmatched junction nucleotides: 4. The CDR3 spans 15 residues. In DNA, the CDR3 is TGTGCCAGCAGTTACGGACAGGGACGGACAGATACGCAGTATTTT. Encoded protein: CASSYGQGRTDTQYF.

The genes are TRBV9 and TRBJ2-3; 8 bases agree with TRBD1. The junction had 6 bases not matched to a gene; V was cut back by 2 bases and J by 1 base. This CDR3 has 16 residues. Germline V gene sequence: CDR1 SGDLS, CDR2 YYNGEE. The CDR3 DNA reads as TGTGCCAGCAGCGTTCTACAGGGGGAGGGCACAGATACGCAGTATTTT. Amino acid sequence: CASSVLQGEGTDTQYF.

The J gene is TRBJ2-2, the V gene TRBV5-5, with D possibly TRBD2 on 5 matching bases. The CDR3 is made up of 15 amino acids. Trimming shortened V by 1 base and J by 0 bases, and 7 bases separated the two germline ends. Germline V gene lookup returns CDR1 SGHKS and CDR2 YYEKEE (reference sequence). The CDR3 bases are TGTGCCAGCAGCTTGCTAGCTTCGAACACCGGGGAGCTGTTTTTT. Protein: CASSLLASNTGELFF.

This chain connects TRBV5-6 to TRBJ1-1; D may be TRBD1 (5 bases). V lost 0 bases to trimming and J lost 2 bases, with 11 bases between them. Germline CDR1 is SGHDT and CDR2 is YYEEEE. There are 15 residues in the CDR3. CDR3 in amino acids: CASSLDARANTEAFF. The CDR3 DNA sequence: TGTGCCAGCAGCTTGGATGCCAGGGCAAACACTGAAGCTTTCTTT.

This clone has only a few counts. The V and J genes are TRBV7-8 and TRBJ2-7; TRBD1 matches at 10 bases. V was pared by 8 bases and J by 5 bases, with 9 bases of the junction left unmatched. CDR1 is SGHVS and CDR2 is FQNEAQ in the germline V gene. CDR3 size: 14 residues. The CDR3 nucleotides read TGTGCCAGCCGACGCGGGGGACAGGGGAACGAGCAGTACTTC. It yields the protein CASRRGGQGNEQYF. Variable domain in full (rest from reference TRBV7-8 and TRBJ2-7): GAGVSQSPRYKVAKRGQDVALRCDPISGHVSLFWYQQALGQGPEFLTYFQNEAQLDKSGLPSDRFFAERPEGSVSTLKIQRTQQEDSAVYLCASRRGGQGNEQYFGPGTRLTVT.

V is TRBV7-9 and J is TRBJ2-7; D is possibly TRBD1 or TRBD2 (5 bases each). Germline CDR1 and CDR2: SEHNR and FQNEAQ (reference sequence). The V end was cut by 5 bases, the J end by 7 bases, with 18 bases between. This CDR3 has 14 residues. CDR3 residues: CASSLIGTASEQYF. The CDR3 nucleotides read TGTGCCAGCAGCCTCATAGGGACCGCCTCAGAGCAGTACTTC.

The rearrangement uses TRBV5-1 and TRBJ2-7; the match to TRBD2 covers 10 bases. CDR3 length: 16 amino acids. V dropped 0 bases and J dropped 7; count of bases not matched to a gene: 10. Looked up from germline, CDR1 is SGHRS and CDR2 is YFSETQ. The CDR3: CASSLVLAGAAEEQYF. The CDR3 DNA follows: TGCGCCAGCAGCTTGGTTCTAGCGGGAGCAGCAGAGGAGCAGTACTTC.

A remark on this clone: Germline is not matched at one junction end, which may reflect a read error. V gene TRBV7-7 combines with J gene TRBJ2-5; D gene unclear. Germline V CDR1 and CDR2: SSHAT, FNYEAQ (reference sequence). The CDR3 has 12 amino acids. In DNA form, the CDR3 reads TGTGCTAGCAGCTTAGACCAAGAGACCCAGTACTTC. Residues: CASSLDQETQYF.

CDR3 in DNA: TGCGCCAGCAGCCCGCAGCCTTCCGGGACGGTTAATGAAAAACTGTTTTTT. Encoded protein: CASSPQPSGTVNEKLFF. The rearrangement joins TRBV4-1 to TRBJ1-4; weak D call: TRBD1 (5 bases). V was cut by 4 bases and J by 4 bases, with 19 bases left in between. The CDR3 length is 17 residues. Germline V lookup: CDR1 MGHRA, CDR2 YSYEKL.

This clone is a singleton in its sample. The chain employs TRBV5-6 and TRBJ2-5; 9 positions match TRBD2. The V gene end was trimmed by 4 bases and the J gene end by 2 bases; junction bases not matched to a gene: 6. Per the germline V gene, CDR1 is SGHDT and CDR2 is YYEEEE. The CDR3 extends over 15 amino acids. This chain's CDR3 is CASSGGTSIQETQYF. The CDR3 DNA reads TGTGCCAGCAGCGGCGGGACTAGCATTCAAGAGACCCAGTACTTC. Based on the CDR3 plus reference TRBV5-6 and TRBJ2-5, the full variable domain is DAGVTQSPTHLIKTRGQQVTLRCSPKSGHDTVSWYQQALGQGPQFIFQYYEEEERQRGNFPDRFSGHQFPNYSSELNVNALLLGDSALYLCASSGGTSIQETQYFGPGTRLLVL.

The genes are TRBV7-2 and TRBJ2-1, with D unclear. The germline gives CDR1 SGHTA, CDR2 FQGNSA. CDR3 length equals 12 residues. V shed 5 bases and J shed 5 bases, with 7 bases lying between them. This CDR3 reads CASSAQNNEQFF. CDR3 DNA sequence: TGTGCCAGCAGCGCCCAAAACAATGAGCAGTTCTTC.

The chain has TRBV4-3 and TRBJ2-7, with 11 bases that match TRBD2. V shed 0 bases and J 7 bases; nucleotides not matched to a gene: 8. This CDR3 is 16 amino acids long. Germline V CDR1 and CDR2: LGHNA, YSLEER. This CDR3 is CASSQDQLAGGWEQYF. The CDR3 bases are TGCGCCAGCAGCCAAGATCAGCTAGCGGGAGGCTGGGAGCAGTACTTC.

The rearrangement uses TRBV4-3 and TRBJ2-7; D may correspond to TRBD1 or TRBD2 (5 bases each). V lost 0 bases and J 2 bases, leaving 11 bases between the germline ends. This CDR3 is built from 15 residues. The germline CDR1 and CDR2 sequences are LGHNA and YSLEER. CDR3 nucleotides: TGCGCCAGCAGCCAAGAGGTGGGGGAACCCTACGAGCAGTACTTC. Encoded protein: CASSQEVGEPYEQYF.

This chain joins TRBV7-8 and TRBJ1-5; no definite D call. The CDR3 is made up of 15 amino acids. The germline V gene has CDR1 SGHVS and CDR2 FQNEAQ. V was shortened by 1 base and J by 6 bases, with 13 bases between the two germline ends. The CDR3 spells CASSLGMGMSQPQHF. CDR3 nucleotide sequence: TGTGCCAGCAGCTTAGGCATGGGGATGAGTCAGCCCCAGCATTTT.

This sequence joins TRBV19 and TRBJ2-7; the match to TRBD2 covers 8 bases. V lost 11 bases and J lost 6; bases outside the gene matches: 12. Per the germline V gene, CDR1 is LNHDA and CDR2 is SQIVND (reference sequence). The CDR3 length is 13 residues. CDR3 region: CAERGTHDIEQYF. The CDR3 DNA follows: TGTGCCGAGCGGGGGACGCATGATATCGAGCAGTACTTC.

The chain joins TRBV11-3 to TRBJ2-2; D gene ambiguous. V was cut by 3 bases and J by 2 bases, with 10 bases left in between. CDR1 is SGHNT and CDR2 is YENEEA in the germline V gene. The CDR3 consists of 15 residues. CDR3 sequence: CASSFLRFNTGELFF. CDR3 DNA sequence: TGTGCCAGCAGCTTTCTTCGGTTCAACACCGGGGAGCTGTTTTTT.

In DNA, the CDR3 is TGTGCCAGCAGCCCGAGGGGACAGCCTTATCAGCCCCAGCATTTT. It codes for CASSPRGQPYQPQHF. The V and J genes are TRBV7-8 and TRBJ1-5, with TRBD1 matching over 7 bases. Germline CDR1 SGHVS, CDR2 FQNEAQ. Trimming cost V 5 bases and J 5 bases; bases outside gene matches: 9. The CDR3 has 15 residues.

The genes are TRBV29-1 and TRBJ2-3; tentative D call: TRBD1 (5 bases). There are 15 residues in the CDR3. V lost 3 bases and J 2 bases, leaving 15 bases between the germline ends. The V gene's germline CDR1 is SQVTM and CDR2 ANQGSEA. CDR3: CSVEVRDRATDTQYF. Here the CDR3 DNA reads TGCAGCGTTGAGGTCCGAGACAGAGCCACAGATACGCAGTATTTT.

V gene TRBV29-1 combines with J gene TRBJ2-3; 9 positions match TRBD1. The germline CDR1 and CDR2 sequences are SQVTM and ANQGSEA. The CDR3 has 15 residues. The J segment lost 1 base and the V segment lost 0 bases, leaving 2 bases of the junction unmatched. The CDR3 bases are TGCAGCGTTGAAGATCGGGACAGGGGCACAGATACGCAGTATTTT. Residues: CSVEDRDRGTDTQYF.

V is TRBV29-1 and J is TRBJ2-7; D may match TRBD1 or TRBD2 (5 bases each). The CDR3 length is 14 residues. Germline V CDR1 and CDR2: SQVTM, ANQGSEA. The V end was cut by 1 base, the J end by 2 bases, with 12 bases between. CDR3 loop: CSVEVGDLPYEQYF. The DNA for the CDR3 is TGCAGCGTTGAAGTGGGGGACCTACCCTACGAGCAGTACTTC.

This clone was seen once. This chain joins TRBV5-1 and TRBJ2-7; 9 bases fit TRBD1. This CDR3 has 13 residues. Losses at the gene ends were 0 bases for V and 9 bases for J; bases not matched to a gene: 4. The germline CDR1 and CDR2 sequences are SGHRS and YFSETQ. The CDR3 DNA reads as TGCGCCAGCAGCTTGGGACAGGGGGTCGGGCAGTACTTC. This translates into CASSLGQGVGQYF. Combining the CDR3 with reference TRBV5-1 and TRBJ2-7 gives the whole variable domain KAGVTQTPRYLIKTRGQQVTLSCSPISGHRSVSWYQQTPGQGLQFLFEYFSETQRNKGNFPGRFSGRQFSNSRSEMNVSTLELGDSALYLCASSLGQGVGQYFGPGTRLTVT.

The chain combines TRBV12-5 with TRBJ1-2; 7 bases are a match to TRBD1. The CDR3 is 15 amino acids. CDR1 is LGHNT and CDR2 is FRNRAP in the germline V gene. V trimming: 10 bases; J trimming: 4 bases; junction bases outside the gene matches: 15. The CDR3 DNA reads as TGTGCTATTTTAAGTGGGACAGAGCCCCTCTATGGCTACACCTTC. Its protein product is CAILSGTEPLYGYTF. The full variable domain, completed using reference TRBV12-5 and TRBJ1-2, is DARVTQTPRHKVTEMGQEVTMRCQPILGHNTVFWYRQTMMQGLELLAYFRNRAPLDDSGMPKDRFSAEMPDATLATLKIQPSEPRDSAVYFCAILSGTEPLYGYTFGSGTRLTVV.